These 7 T cell receptor beta chains were all obtained from the same sample, sequenced in a study of blood T cell repertoires in COVID-19 (dated by TCRdb to about 2020). Receptor libraries were prepared by the immunoSEQ multiplex PCR assay. TCRdb provides this immuneACCESS table in a form limited to in-frame rearrangements. Some clones are lacking; in checked studies, under half of them reflect an unresolved V gene, and why the rest are absent is not known. This sample comprises 71,000 or so clones, less than 90% of them detected only once. The ten most abundant clones make up 17% of the sample. What was sequenced was peripheral blood. These receptors were collected from an elderly man in a cohort sampled during active COVID-19.

This clone was recorded only once. The V and J genes are TRBV21-1 and TRBJ2-7; no check of the table's D call, TRBD1, against the DNA was made. TRBV21-1 is noted as a pseudogene. The CDR3 spans 15 residues. The chain's CDR3 is CASSKNAGQGYEQYV. CDR3 DNA sequence: TGTGCCAGCAGCAAAAATGCGGGACAGGGCTACGAGCAGTACGTC.

V and J are TRBV2 and TRBJ1-2, with 10 positions matching TRBD1. The V gene's germline CDR1 is SNHLY and CDR2 FYNNEI. The CDR3 totals 16 residues. With V trimmed by 6 bases and J by 8 bases, 15 bases remained unmatched. As DNA, the CDR3 is TGTGCCAGCAGGAGCTTAACTCCGGGACAGGGGAACGGCTACACCTTC. It encodes CASRSLTPGQGNGYTF.

The J gene is TRBJ1-4, the V gene TRBV19, with 7 positions matching TRBD1. J lost 5 bases, V lost 4 bases, and 10 bases had no gene match. This CDR3 is 16 amino acids long. Germline CDR1 reads LNHDA; CDR2 reads SQIVND (reference sequence). CDR3: CASSTPFGTENEKLFF. As DNA, the CDR3 is TGTGCCAGTAGTACACCTTTCGGGACAGAAAATGAAAAACTGTTTTTT.

The CDR3, as DNA: TGTGCCAGCATCCCGATGGGACAGTTCAATTCACCCCTCCACTTT. Protein: CASIPMGQFNSPLHF. The genes are TRBV2 and TRBJ1-6; 7 bases fit TRBD1. The CDR3 is 15 residues long. CDR1 is SNHLY and CDR2 is FYNNEI in the germline V gene. The trim removed 7 bases at V and 7 bases at J, leaving 10 bases unmatched.

The chain links TRBV6-2 or TRBV6-3 to TRBJ1-6; D is uncertain. V gave up 6 bases and J gave up 8 bases, with 8 bases separating them. The V gene's germline CDR1 is MNHEY and CDR2 SVGEGT. The CDR3 length is 12 residues. This CDR3 reads CASSKSHSPLHF. CDR3 DNA: TGTGCCAGCAGCAAGAGCCATTCACCCCTCCACTTT.

V usage is TRBV7-6 and J usage is TRBJ2-2, with D maybe TRBD1 (6 bases). Trimming took off 0 bases at V and 5 bases at J, with 16 bases between the two ends. The CDR3 is 17 residues long. Germline V gene data show CDR1 as SGHVS and CDR2 as FNYEAQ. Written as DNA, the CDR3 is TGTGCCAGCAGCTTAGCCCCAACAGGGAGTGGGACCGGGGAGCTGTTTTTT. Translation: CASSLAPTGSGTGELFF. The full variable domain, its missing parts supplied by reference TRBV7-6 and TRBJ2-2, is GAGVSQSPRYKVTKRGQDVALRCDPISGHVSLYWYRQALGQGPEFLTYFNYEAQQDKSGLPNDRFSAERPEGSISTLTIQRTEQRDSAMYRCASSLAPTGSGTGELFFGEGSRLTVL.

This chain links TRBV6-1 with TRBJ1-6; D is ambiguous. Germline values: CDR1 MNHNS, CDR2 SASEGT. There are 13 residues in the CDR3. Trimming shortened V by 2 bases and J by 8 bases, and 7 bases separated the two germline ends. CDR3 coding DNA: TGTGCCAGCAGTGAATGGCCAGATTCACCCCTCCACTTT. Its translation: CASSEWPDSPLHF.